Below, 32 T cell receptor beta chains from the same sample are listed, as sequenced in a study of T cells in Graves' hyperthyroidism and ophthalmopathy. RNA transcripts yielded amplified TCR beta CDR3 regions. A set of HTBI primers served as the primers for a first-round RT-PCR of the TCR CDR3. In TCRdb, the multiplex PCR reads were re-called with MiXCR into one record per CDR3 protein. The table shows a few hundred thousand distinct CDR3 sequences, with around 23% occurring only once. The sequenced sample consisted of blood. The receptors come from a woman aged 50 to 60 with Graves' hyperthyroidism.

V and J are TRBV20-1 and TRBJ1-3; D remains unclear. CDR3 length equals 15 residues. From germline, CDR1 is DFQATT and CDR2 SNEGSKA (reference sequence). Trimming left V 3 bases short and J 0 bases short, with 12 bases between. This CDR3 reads CSARRRANSGNTIYF. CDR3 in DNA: TGCAGTGCTAGGAGGAGGGCAAACTCTGGAAACACCATATATTTT.

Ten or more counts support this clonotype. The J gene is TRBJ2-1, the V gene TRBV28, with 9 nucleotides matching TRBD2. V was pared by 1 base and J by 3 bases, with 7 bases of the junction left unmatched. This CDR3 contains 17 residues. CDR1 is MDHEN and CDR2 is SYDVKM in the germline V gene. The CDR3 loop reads CASSLLAGGHFYNEQFF. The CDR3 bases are TGTGCCAGCAGTTTATTGGCGGGAGGGCATTTCTACAATGAGCAGTTCTTC.

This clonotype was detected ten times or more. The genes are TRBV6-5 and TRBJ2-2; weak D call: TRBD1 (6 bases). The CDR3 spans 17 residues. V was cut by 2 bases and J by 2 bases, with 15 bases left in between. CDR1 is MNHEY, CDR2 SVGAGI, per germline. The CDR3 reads CASSYGPGQLNTGELFF. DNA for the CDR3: TGTGCCAGCAGTTACGGACCGGGACAACTTAACACCGGGGAGCTGTTTTTT.

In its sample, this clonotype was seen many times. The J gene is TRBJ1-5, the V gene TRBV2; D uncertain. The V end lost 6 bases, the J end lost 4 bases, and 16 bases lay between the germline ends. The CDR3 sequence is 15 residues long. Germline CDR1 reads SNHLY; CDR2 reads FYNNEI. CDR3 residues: CASSRGRPLNQPQHF. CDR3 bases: TGTGCCAGCAGCCGCGGACGGCCCTTAAATCAGCCCCAGCATTTT.

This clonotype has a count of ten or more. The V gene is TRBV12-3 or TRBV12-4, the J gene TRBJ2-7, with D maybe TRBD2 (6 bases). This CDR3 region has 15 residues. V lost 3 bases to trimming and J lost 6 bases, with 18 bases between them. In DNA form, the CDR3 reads TGTGCCAGCAGTTTGTCCGGGATAGCGGTGGTCGAGCAGTACTTC. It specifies CASSLSGIAVVEQYF.

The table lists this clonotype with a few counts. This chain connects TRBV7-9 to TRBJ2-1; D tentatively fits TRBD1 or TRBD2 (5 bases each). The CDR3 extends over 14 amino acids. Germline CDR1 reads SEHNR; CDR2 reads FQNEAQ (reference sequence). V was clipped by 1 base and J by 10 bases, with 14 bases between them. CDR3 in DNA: TGTGCCAGCAGCTTAGGGGGCCGATCGGGGGAGCAGTTCTTC. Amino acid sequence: CASSLGGRSGEQFF.

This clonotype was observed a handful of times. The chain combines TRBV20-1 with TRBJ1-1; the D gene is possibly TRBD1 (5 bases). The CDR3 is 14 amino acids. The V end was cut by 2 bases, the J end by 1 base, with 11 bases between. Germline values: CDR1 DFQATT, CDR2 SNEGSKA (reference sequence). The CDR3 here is CSARNHGGNTEAFF. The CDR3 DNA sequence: TGCAGTGCTAGAAACCACGGGGGGAACACTGAAGCTTTCTTT.

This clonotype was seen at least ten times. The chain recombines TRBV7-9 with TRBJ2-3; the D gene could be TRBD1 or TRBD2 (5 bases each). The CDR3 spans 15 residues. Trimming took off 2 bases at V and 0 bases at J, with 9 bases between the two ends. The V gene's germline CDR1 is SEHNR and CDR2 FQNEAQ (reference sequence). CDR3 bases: TGTGCCAGCAGCTTACTCGGGGACAGCACAGATACGCAGTATTTT. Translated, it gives CASSLLGDSTDTQYF.

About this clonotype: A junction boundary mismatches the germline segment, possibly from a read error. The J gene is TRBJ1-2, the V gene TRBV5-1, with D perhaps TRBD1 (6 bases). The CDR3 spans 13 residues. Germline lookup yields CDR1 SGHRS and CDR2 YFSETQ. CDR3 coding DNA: TGTGCCAGCAGCGGACAGTTGGACTATGGCTACACCTTC. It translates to CASSGQLDYGYTF.

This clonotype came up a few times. This chain's CDR3 is CSAKTGGAADTEAFF. The CDR3 DNA is TGCAGTGCTAAGACAGGGGGCGCGGCGGACACTGAAGCTTTCTTT. The V gene is TRBV20-1, the J gene TRBJ1-1; 10 bases fit TRBD1. Germline V gene sequence: CDR1 DFQATT, CDR2 SNEGSKA (reference sequence). V trimming: 4 bases; J trimming: 3 bases; junction bases outside the gene matches: 8. The CDR3 runs 15 residues.

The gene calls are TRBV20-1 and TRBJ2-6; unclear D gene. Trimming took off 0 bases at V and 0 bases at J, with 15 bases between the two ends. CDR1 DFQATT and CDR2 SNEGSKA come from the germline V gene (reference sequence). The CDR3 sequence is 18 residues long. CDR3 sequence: CSARDPGSSSSGANVLTF. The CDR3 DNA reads TGCAGTGCTAGAGATCCTGGTAGTAGCTCCTCTGGGGCCAACGTCCTGACTTTC.

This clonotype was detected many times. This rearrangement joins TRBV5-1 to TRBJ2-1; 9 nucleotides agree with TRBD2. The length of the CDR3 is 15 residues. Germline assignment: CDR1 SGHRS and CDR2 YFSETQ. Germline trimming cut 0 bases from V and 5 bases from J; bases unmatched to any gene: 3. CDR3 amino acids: CASSLGLADHNEQFF. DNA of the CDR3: TGCGCCAGCAGCTTGGGACTAGCGGATCACAATGAGCAGTTCTTC.

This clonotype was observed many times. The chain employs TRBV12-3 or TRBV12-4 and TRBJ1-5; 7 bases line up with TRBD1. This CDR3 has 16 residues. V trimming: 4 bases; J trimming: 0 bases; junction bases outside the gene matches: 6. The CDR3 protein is CASSSDRANSNQPQHF. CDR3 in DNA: TGTGCCAGCAGTTCAGACAGGGCCAATAGCAATCAGCCCCAGCATTTT.

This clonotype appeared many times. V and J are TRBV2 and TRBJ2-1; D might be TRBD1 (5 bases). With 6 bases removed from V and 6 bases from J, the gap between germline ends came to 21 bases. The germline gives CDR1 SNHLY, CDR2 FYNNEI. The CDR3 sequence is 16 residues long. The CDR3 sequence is CASRAVWTTFGNEQFF. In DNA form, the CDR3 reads TGTGCCAGCAGGGCGGTGTGGACAACGTTTGGCAATGAGCAGTTCTTC.

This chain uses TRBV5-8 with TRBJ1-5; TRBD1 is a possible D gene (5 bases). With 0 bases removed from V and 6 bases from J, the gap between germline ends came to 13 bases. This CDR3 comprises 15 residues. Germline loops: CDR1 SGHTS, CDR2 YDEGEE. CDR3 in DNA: TGTGCCAGCAGCTTGGGGAGGGACGGGTTTCAGCCCCAGCATTTT. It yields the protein CASSLGRDGFQPQHF.

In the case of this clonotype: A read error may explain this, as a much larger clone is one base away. The CDR3 loop reads CAGSSHRVDGELFF. CDR3 DNA: TGTGCCGGCAGCTCACACAGGGTTGACGGGGAGCTGTTTTTT. The rearrangement links TRBV11-3 to TRBJ2-2; D might be TRBD1 (6 bases). Germline V gene lookup returns CDR1 SGHNT and CDR2 YENEEA. This CDR3 is 14 amino acids long.

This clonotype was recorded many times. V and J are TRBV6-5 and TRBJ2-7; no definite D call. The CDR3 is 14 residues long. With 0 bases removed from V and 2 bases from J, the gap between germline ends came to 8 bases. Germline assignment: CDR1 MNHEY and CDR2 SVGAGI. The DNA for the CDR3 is TGTGCCAGCAGTTACTCGAATACAGCCTACGAGCAGTACTTC. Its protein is CASSYSNTAYEQYF.

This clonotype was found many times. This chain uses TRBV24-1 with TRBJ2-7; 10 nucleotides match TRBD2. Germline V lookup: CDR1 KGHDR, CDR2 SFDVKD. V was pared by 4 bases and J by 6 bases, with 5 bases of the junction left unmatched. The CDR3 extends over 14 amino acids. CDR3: CATSERGLAREQYF. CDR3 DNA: TGTGCCACCAGTGAAAGGGGACTAGCGCGCGAGCAGTACTTC.

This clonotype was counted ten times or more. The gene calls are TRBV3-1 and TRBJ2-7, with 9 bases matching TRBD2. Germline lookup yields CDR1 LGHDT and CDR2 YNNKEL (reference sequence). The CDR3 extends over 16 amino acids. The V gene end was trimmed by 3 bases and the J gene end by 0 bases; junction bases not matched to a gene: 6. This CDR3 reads CASSQIGTSHSYEQYF. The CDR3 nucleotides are TGTGCCAGCAGCCAGATCGGGACTAGCCACTCCTACGAGCAGTACTTC.

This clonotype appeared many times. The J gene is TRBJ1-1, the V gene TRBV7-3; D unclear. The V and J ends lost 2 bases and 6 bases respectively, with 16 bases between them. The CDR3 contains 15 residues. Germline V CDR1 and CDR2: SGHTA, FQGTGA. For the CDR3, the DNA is TGTGCCAGCAGCTTAGTTGGGGAGAAGGGCGCTGAAGCTTTCTTT. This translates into CASSLVGEKGAEAFF.

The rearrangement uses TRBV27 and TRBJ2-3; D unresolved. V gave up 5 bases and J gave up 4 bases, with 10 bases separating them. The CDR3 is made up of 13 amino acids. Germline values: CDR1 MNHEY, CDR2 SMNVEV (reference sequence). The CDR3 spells CASSQDVPDTQYF. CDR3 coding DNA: TGTGCCAGCAGTCAAGATGTCCCAGATACGCAGTATTTT.

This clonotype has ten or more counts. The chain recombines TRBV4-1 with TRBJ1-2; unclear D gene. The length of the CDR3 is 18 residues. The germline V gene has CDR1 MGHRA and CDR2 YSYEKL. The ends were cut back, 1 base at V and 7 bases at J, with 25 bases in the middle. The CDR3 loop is CASSQVIKGSFRTVGYTF. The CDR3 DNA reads TGCGCCAGCAGCCAAGTCATCAAGGGCTCCTTCAGAACGGTTGGCTACACCTTC.

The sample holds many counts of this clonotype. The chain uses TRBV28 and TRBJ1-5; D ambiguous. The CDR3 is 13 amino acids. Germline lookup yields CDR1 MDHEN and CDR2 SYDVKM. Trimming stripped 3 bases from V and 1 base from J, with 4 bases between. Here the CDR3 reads CASSLTSNQPQHF. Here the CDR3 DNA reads TGTGCCAGCAGTTTGACCAGCAATCAGCCCCAGCATTTT.

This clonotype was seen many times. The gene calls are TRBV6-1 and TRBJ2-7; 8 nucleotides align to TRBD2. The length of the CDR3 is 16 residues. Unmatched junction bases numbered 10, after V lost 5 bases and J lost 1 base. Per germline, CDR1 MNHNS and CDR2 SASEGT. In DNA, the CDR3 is TGTGCCAGCAGTACCCTTAGCGGGAAAAGATCCTACGAGCAGTACTTC. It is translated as CASSTLSGKRSYEQYF.

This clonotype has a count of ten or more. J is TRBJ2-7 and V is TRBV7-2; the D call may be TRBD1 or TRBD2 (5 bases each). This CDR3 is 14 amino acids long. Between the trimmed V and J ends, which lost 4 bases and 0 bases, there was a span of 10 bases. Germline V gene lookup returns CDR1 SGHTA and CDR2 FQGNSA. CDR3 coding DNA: TGTGCCAGCAGCTCCCCGGGACGCTCCTACGAGCAGTACTTC. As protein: CASSSPGRSYEQYF.

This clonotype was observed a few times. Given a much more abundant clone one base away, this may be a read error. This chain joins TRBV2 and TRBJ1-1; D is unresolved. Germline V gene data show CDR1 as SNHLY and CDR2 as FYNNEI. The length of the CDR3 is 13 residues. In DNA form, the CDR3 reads TGTGCCAGCAAAAGGGTTCCGAACACTGAAGCTCTCTTT. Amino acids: CASKRVPNTEALF.

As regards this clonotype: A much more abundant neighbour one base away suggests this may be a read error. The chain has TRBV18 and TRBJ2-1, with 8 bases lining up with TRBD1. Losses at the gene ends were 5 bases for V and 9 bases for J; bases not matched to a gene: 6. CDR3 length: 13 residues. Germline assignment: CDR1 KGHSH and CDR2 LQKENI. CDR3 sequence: CASSDQGAGEQFF. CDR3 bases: TGTGCCAGCTCAGATCAGGGGGCCGGTGAGCAGTTCTTC.

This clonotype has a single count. CDR3 residues: CASSLGAFGQVYEQYF. CDR3 in DNA: TGTGCCAGCAGCTTAGGAGCTTTTGGTCAGGTCTACGAGCAGTACTTC. This chain connects TRBV7-9 to TRBJ2-7; D is ambiguous. CDR1 is SEHNR, CDR2 FQNEAQ, per germline (reference sequence). The CDR3 contains 16 residues. V lost 1 base and J 3 bases, leaving 16 bases between the germline ends.

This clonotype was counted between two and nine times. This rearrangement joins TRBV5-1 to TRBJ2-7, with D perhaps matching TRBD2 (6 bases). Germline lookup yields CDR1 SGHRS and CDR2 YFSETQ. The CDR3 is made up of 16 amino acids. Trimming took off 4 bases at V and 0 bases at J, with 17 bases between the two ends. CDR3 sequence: CASSRGDSGGSYEQYF. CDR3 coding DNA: TGCGCCAGCAGCCGGGGCGATAGCGGTGGCTCCTACGAGCAGTACTTC.

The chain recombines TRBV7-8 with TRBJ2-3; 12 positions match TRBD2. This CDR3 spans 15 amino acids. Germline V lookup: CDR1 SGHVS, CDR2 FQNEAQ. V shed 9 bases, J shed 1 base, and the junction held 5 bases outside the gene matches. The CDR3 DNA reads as TGTGCCAGTCGACTAGCGGGAGACGGCACAGATACGCAGTATTTT. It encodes CASRLAGDGTDTQYF.

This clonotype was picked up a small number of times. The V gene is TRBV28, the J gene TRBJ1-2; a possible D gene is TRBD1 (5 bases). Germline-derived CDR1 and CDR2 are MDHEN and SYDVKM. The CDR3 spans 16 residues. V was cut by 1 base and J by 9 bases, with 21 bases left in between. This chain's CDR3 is CASSLYSFGTAFRYTF. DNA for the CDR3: TGTGCCAGCAGTTTATACTCCTTTGGGACCGCTTTTCGCTACACCTTC.

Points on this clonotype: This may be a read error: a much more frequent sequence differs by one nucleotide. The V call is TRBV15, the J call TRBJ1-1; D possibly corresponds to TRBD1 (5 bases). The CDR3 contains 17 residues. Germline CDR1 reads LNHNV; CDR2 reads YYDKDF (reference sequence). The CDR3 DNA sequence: TGTGCCACCAACAGAGTGAGTCGGGACCGACTGAACACTGAAGCTTTCTTT. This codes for CATNRVSRDRLNTEAFF.